This T cell receptor (beta chain) was documented in a study of blood T cell repertoires in COVID-19. Study summary: Sources were T cells, B-cell-depleted T cells, or PBMCs; the material itself was cDNA or gDNA.

Assay: immunoSEQ multiplex PCR; the TCRdb copy retains only in-frame clones and omits some. The table shows tens of thousands of clones, with about 80% occurring only once. Sequencing was performed on peripheral blood. The clonotype was recovered from a man aged 65-85 years with acute or convalescent COVID-19.

As DNA, the CDR3 is TGTGCCAGCAGCCGAGGCGGGGGACAGGGGGCGCGGGAGACCCAGTACTTC. Encoded protein: CASSRGGGQGARETQYF. V gene TRBV5-8 combines with J gene TRBJ2-5; 12 bases are shared with TRBD1. The CDR3 extends over 17 amino acids. The J segment lost 5 bases and the V segment lost 4 bases, leaving 12 bases of the junction unmatched. The V gene's germline CDR1 is SGHTS and CDR2 YDEGEE.